Below are 5 T cell receptor beta chains sequenced from a single sample in a study of vaccination effects on CD4 cells after COVID-19. Libraries were prepared by immunoSEQ multiplex PCR; TCRdb keeps only in-frame clonotypes and omits some of them. The sample lists tens of thousands of clones; roughly 79% were seen once. Before any sequencing was done, the ViraFEST assay used viral peptide pools to expand antigen-specific CD4+ T cells. Isolation of CD4+ T cells took place after 10 days of culture. The antigens for these receptors are not known. Sequenced here: CD4+ T cells from PBMCs cultured with HCoV-229E spike peptides, sampled before COVID-19 vaccination. The receptor set was obtained from a human donor who received a COVID-19 vaccine.

The CDR3 region has the DNA TGTGCCAGCAGCTTAGGGACGGCCTACGAGCAGTACGTC. It specifies CASSLGTAYEQYV. The chain employs TRBV7-2 and TRBJ2-7, with D unclear. This CDR3 is built from 13 residues. Germline lookup yields CDR1 SGHTA and CDR2 FQGNSA. V was pared by 1 base and J by 2 bases, with 6 bases between.

The CDR3 sequence is CASSVGGTEVIYGYTF. CDR3 bases: TGTGCCAGCAGCGTAGGGGGGACAGAAGTAATCTATGGCTACACCTTC. J is TRBJ1-2 and V is TRBV9, with 7 bases aligning to TRBD1. V lost 0 bases to trimming and J lost 4 bases; unmatched junction nucleotides: 9. CDR3 size: 16 residues. Looked up from germline, CDR1 is SGDLS and CDR2 is YYNGEE.

The CDR3 DNA sequence: TGTGCCAGCAGCCGCGGCACAGGGGATTTTAGCGATGAGCAGTTCTTC. As protein: CASSRGTGDFSDEQFF. The chain combines TRBV5-4 with TRBJ2-1; 7 bases map to TRBD1. The CDR3 runs 16 residues. V was clipped by 4 bases and J by 8 bases; unmatched bases: 15. Germline V lookup: CDR1 SGHNT, CDR2 YYREEE (reference sequence). Filled out from reference TRBV5-4 and TRBJ2-1, the complete variable domain reads ETGVTQSPTHLIKTRGQQVTLRCSSQSGHNTVSWYQQALGQGPQFIFQYYREEENGRGNFPPRFSGLQFPNYSSELNVNALELDDSALYLCASSRGTGDFSDEQFFGPGTRLTVL.

This chain links TRBV5-6 with TRBJ1-2, with D tentatively TRBD1 (6 bases). Trimming left V 4 bases short and J 4 bases short, with 14 bases between. CDR1 and CDR2 (germline): SGHDT, YYEEEE. This CDR3 region has 14 residues. CDR3 loop: CASSPSGQPYGYTF. CDR3 in DNA: TGTGCCAGCAGCCCAAGTGGACAGCCCTATGGCTACACCTTC. Together with reference TRBV5-6 and TRBJ1-2, the CDR3 gives the full variable domain: DAGVTQSPTHLIKTRGQQVTLRCSPKSGHDTVSWYQQALGQGPQFIFQYYEEEERQRGNFPDRFSGHQFPNYSSELNVNALLLGDSALYLCASSPSGQPYGYTFGSGTRLTVV.

This chain uses TRBV30 with TRBJ2-4; 9 positions agree with TRBD1. The trim removed 2 bases at V and 0 bases at J, leaving 11 bases unmatched. CDR3 length: 18 residues. Germline-derived CDR1 and CDR2 are GTSNPN and SVGIG (reference sequence). The CDR3 DNA reads as TGTGCCTGGAGTCCCACGGGACAGGGACATCTAGCCAAAAACATTCAGTACTTC. Encoded protein: CAWSPTGQGHLAKNIQYF.